This T cell receptor (beta chain) was recovered during a study of blood T cell repertoires in COVID-19. Study at large: Whether acute or convalescent, the COVID-19 samples came from the United States, Italy and Spain. T cells, B-cell-depleted T cells, or PBMCs supplied cDNA or gDNA.

The authors' processing: The authors estimated nucleated cell counts from reference gene primer amplification. Sequencing used immunoSEQ multiplex PCR; TCRdb keeps in-frame clones, though not all of them. The V and J calls and clone size were taken over from that table, and D and trimming were inferred from the DNA. The sample carries about 170,000 clones, about 85% recorded once. The V gene's germline CDR1 is SGHRS and CDR2 YFSETQ. V gave up 0 bases and J gave up 4 bases, with 13 bases separating them. The length of the CDR3 is 15 residues. The J gene is TRBJ1-1, the V gene TRBV5-1; D is ambiguous. The sequenced material came from peripheral blood. This clonotype was obtained from a man in his sixties who had recovered from COVID-19. This CDR3 is CASSLGHQAGTEAFF. The DNA of the CDR3 is TGCGCCAGCAGCTTGGGACATCAGGCCGGCACTGAAGCTTTCTTT.